These 19 T cell receptor beta chains share one sample of origin, sequenced in a study of Ad26.COV2.S vaccination and SARS-CoV-2 variants. Profiled with immunoSEQ multiplex PCR; TCRdb holds only in-frame clones, not every one. The sample records roughly 100,000 clones, less than 85% being singletons. The sequencing used peripheral blood, collected after recovery from COVID-19. These receptors came from a human donor who had recovered from COVID-19.

V usage is TRBV4-1 and J usage is TRBJ1-2; D not resolved. Trimming pared 4 bases from V and 8 bases from J, leaving 17 bases between. This CDR3 comprises 14 residues. Germline CDR1 is MGHRA and CDR2 is YSYEKL. CDR3 protein: CASSLNHLFSGYTF. The CDR3 coding sequence is TGCGCCAGCAGCCTCAACCATCTCTTCTCCGGCTACACCTTC.

This clone was seen once. V and J are TRBV5-1 and TRBJ2-7; tentative D call: TRBD2 (5 bases). Germline V gene data show CDR1 as SGHRS and CDR2 as YFSETQ. This CDR3 spans 14 amino acids. V lost 0 bases to trimming and J lost 4 bases, with 11 bases between them. The CDR3 nucleotides read TGCGCCAGCAGCTTGGGCCCTTCGGGATACGAGCAGTACTTC. It specifies CASSLGPSGYEQYF.

This clone was picked up a small number of times. This chain connects TRBV3-1 (or the pseudogene TRBV3-2) to TRBJ1-1, with unresolved D. The V gene lost 0 bases and the J gene lost 5 bases, with 13 bases spanning the gap. The CDR3 runs 15 residues. From germline, CDR1 is LGHDT and CDR2 YNNKEL (reference sequence). CDR3 in DNA: TGTGCCAGCAGCCAAGATAGTACATCTTCAACTGAAGCTTTCTTT. This encodes CASSQDSTSSTEAFF.

The V gene is TRBV6-2 or TRBV6-3, the J gene TRBJ2-7; 7 bases align to TRBD1. The germline CDR1 and CDR2 sequences are MNHEY and SVGEGT. V shed 5 bases, J shed 2 bases, and the junction held 3 bases outside the gene matches. This CDR3 is 13 amino acids long. CDR3 sequence reads: CASSTTGTYEQYF. CDR3 bases: TGTGCCAGCAGTACGACAGGGACCTACGAGCAGTACTTC.

Here the CDR3 reads CASSELYLNNEQFF. The CDR3, as DNA: TGTGCCAGCAGTGAATTATATCTAAACAATGAGCAGTTCTTC. The V call is TRBV2, the J call TRBJ2-1; D is unresolved. The length of the CDR3 is 14 residues. CDR1 SNHLY and CDR2 FYNNEI come from the germline V gene. Trimming pared 2 bases from V and 5 bases from J, leaving 10 bases between.

The rearrangement links TRBV11-2 to TRBJ2-5; 7 bases agree with TRBD1. Germline CDR1 is SGHAT and CDR2 is FQNNGV. CDR3 length equals 14 residues. J lost 2 bases, V lost 5 bases, and 5 bases had no gene match. CDR3 sequence reads: CASSKTGLQETQYF. CDR3 bases: TGTGCCAGCAGCAAGACAGGGTTGCAAGAGACCCAGTACTTC.

This clone was detected only a few times. V gene TRBV4-1 combines with J gene TRBJ1-3, with a weak D call TRBD1 (5 bases). The length of the CDR3 is 16 residues. The V gene lost 2 bases and the J gene lost 0 bases, with 11 bases spanning the gap. In germline, CDR1 is MGHRA, CDR2 YSYEKL. CDR3 loop: CASSQYAGPSGNTIYF. CDR3 nucleotides: TGCGCCAGCAGCCAATATGCAGGGCCCTCTGGAAACACCATATATTTT.

CDR3 sequence reads: CASSRQGDEKLFF. The CDR3 nucleotides are TGTGCCAGCAGTCGACAGGGGGATGAAAAACTGTTTTTT. The chain carries TRBV12-3 or TRBV12-4 and TRBJ1-4, with 9 bases that match TRBD1. The J segment lost 6 bases and the V segment lost 5 bases, leaving 1 base of the junction unmatched. The CDR3 runs 13 residues.

V and J are TRBV7-6 and TRBJ1-5; D gene unclear. This CDR3 has 13 residues. Per the germline V gene, CDR1 is SGHVS and CDR2 is FNYEAQ. Trimming took 1 base from V and 11 from J, leaving 12 bases between them. CDR3 sequence reads: CASSLEGISAQHF. CDR3 DNA sequence: TGTGCCAGCAGCTTAGAGGGTATTTCAGCCCAGCATTTT.

The chain has TRBV5-1 and TRBJ1-4; 7 nucleotides agree with TRBD1. Germline CDR1 reads SGHRS; CDR2 reads YFSETQ. J was trimmed by 4 bases and V by 0 bases; bases with no gene match: 3. This CDR3 contains 15 residues. The CDR3 is CASSLGTGDNEKLFF. CDR3 coding DNA: TGCGCCAGCAGCTTGGGGACAGGCGATAATGAAAAACTGTTTTTT.

The V call is TRBV6-2 or TRBV6-3, the J call TRBJ2-7, with D hard to call. In germline, CDR1 is MNHEY, CDR2 SVGEGT. This CDR3 comprises 11 residues. V was shortened by 5 bases and J by 2 bases, with 4 bases between the two germline ends. The CDR3 loop reads CASSIAYEQYF. CDR3 bases: TGTGCCAGCAGTATAGCCTACGAGCAGTACTTC.

The chain recombines TRBV3-1 (or the pseudogene TRBV3-2) with TRBJ2-1, with D possibly matching TRBD2 (5 bases). Deletions cut 1 base from V and 7 bases from J, with 14 bases between. The CDR3 contains 15 residues. In germline, CDR1 is LGHDT, CDR2 YNNKEL (reference sequence). The CDR3 region is CASSQGFPTGNEQFF. The CDR3 DNA is TGTGCCAGCAGCCAAGGCTTCCCCACGGGAAATGAGCAGTTCTTC.

This clone was picked up one time. This chain joins TRBV5-6 and TRBJ1-3; D is unresolved. Germline CDR1 reads SGHDT; CDR2 reads YYEEEE. With 6 bases removed from V and 4 bases from J, the gap between germline ends came to 5 bases. The CDR3 runs to 11 residues. DNA of the CDR3: TGTGCCAGCACCGCCGGAAACACCATATATTTT. As protein: CASTAGNTIYF.

The chain joins TRBV6-2 or TRBV6-3 to TRBJ1-1, with a possible D match to TRBD1 (5 bases). The germline CDR1 and CDR2 sequences are MNHEY and SVGEGT. This CDR3 has 14 amino acids. V was pared by 6 bases and J by 7 bases, with 18 bases between. The CDR3 here is CASSSTVGSHEAFF. For the CDR3, the DNA is TGTGCCAGCAGCTCGACAGTAGGAAGTCATGAAGCTTTCTTT.

This chain uses TRBV11-1 with TRBJ2-3; D is perhaps TRBD2 (6 bases). The ends were cut back, 0 bases at V and 4 bases at J, with 14 bases in the middle. The V gene's germline CDR1 is SGHAT and CDR2 FQDESV (reference sequence). There are 16 residues in the CDR3. The CDR3 DNA reads as TGTGCCAGCAGCTTAGCTGAGGGGAGGTGGCCAGATACGCAGTATTTT. This gives the protein CASSLAEGRWPDTQYF.

CDR3 sequence reads: CASDGWGEQYF. The CDR3 coding sequence is TGTGCCAGCGATGGATGGGGCGAGCAGTACTTC. The J gene is TRBJ2-7, the V gene TRBV28; D gene uncertain. Germline CDR1 reads MDHEN; CDR2 reads SYDVKM. Between the trimmed V and J ends, which lost 8 bases and 6 bases, there was a span of 11 bases. The CDR3 runs 11 residues.

The V gene is TRBV29-1, the J gene TRBJ2-5, with D maybe TRBD1 (6 bases). CDR1 and CDR2 from the germline V gene are SQVTM and ANQGSEA. Trimming cost V 6 bases and J 2 bases, with 16 bases left between them. The CDR3 consists of 14 residues. Here the CDR3 reads CSVDGTRAQETQYF. The CDR3 region has the DNA TGCAGCGTCGACGGGACACGGGCACAAGAGACCCAGTACTTC.

This chain uses TRBV23-1 with TRBJ2-1; D is ambiguous. TRBV23-1 is marked as an open reading frame, function uncertain. Between the trimmed V and J ends, which lost 4 bases and 4 bases, there was a span of 11 bases. CDR3 length: 14 amino acids. In DNA form, the CDR3 reads TGCGCCAGCAGTCTTTACAGCAATTACAATGAGCAGTTCTTC. Translation: CASSLYSNYNEQFF.

The chain couples TRBV7-8 to TRBJ2-5, with D uncertain. V was clipped by 5 bases and J by 5 bases, with 9 bases between them. This CDR3 has 12 amino acids. From germline, CDR1 is SGHVS and CDR2 FQNEAQ. Here the CDR3 reads CASSQSWETQYF. DNA for the CDR3: TGTGCCAGCAGCCAATCGTGGGAGACCCAGTACTTC.